This T cell receptor beta chain comes out of a study of T cells after yellow fever vaccination. A single record per CDR3 protein comes from TCRdb applying MiXCR to the 5' RACE reads. The repertoire holds about 510,000 distinct CDR3 sequences, with about a fifth as singletons. This clonotype was recorded a few times. Its antigen is not known. Findings and caveats of the study: Reappearance after the booster was seen for most primary-vaccination clones, at 95% to 98% CD4 and 70% to 90% CD8.

The sequence derives from a man aged 18 to 29 who received the YFV17D yellow fever vaccine. Sequencing used PBMCs, obtained approximately 22 days after the first yellow fever vaccination.

This chain's CDR3 is CASSYSTPGQSFYEQYF. DNA of the CDR3: TGCGCCAGCAGCTACTCCACGCCGGGACAGAGCTTTTACGAGCAGTACTTC. The gene calls are TRBV5-1 and TRBJ2-7, with TRBD1 identical over 7 bases. V lost 3 bases and J lost 4; bases outside the gene matches: 16. Germline V CDR1 and CDR2: SGHRS, YFSETQ. The CDR3 runs to 17 residues.